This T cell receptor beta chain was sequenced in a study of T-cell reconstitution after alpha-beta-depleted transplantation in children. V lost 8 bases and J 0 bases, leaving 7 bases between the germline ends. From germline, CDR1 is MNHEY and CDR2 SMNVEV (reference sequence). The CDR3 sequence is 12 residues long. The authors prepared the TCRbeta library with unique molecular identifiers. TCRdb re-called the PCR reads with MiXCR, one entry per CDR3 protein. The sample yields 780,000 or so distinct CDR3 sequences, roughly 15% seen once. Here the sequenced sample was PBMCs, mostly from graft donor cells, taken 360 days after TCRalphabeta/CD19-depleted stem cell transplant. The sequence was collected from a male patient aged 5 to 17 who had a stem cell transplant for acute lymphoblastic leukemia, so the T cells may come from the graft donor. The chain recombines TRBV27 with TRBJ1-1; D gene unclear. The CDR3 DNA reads TGTGCCAGCCATAAGGTGAACACTGAAGCTTTCTTT. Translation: CASHKVNTEAFF.